The clone carrying this TCR beta chain was recorded a few times. The target antigen is unknown. The sample originates from a study of cytomegalovirus exposure and HLA in healthy donors. Across the study: A previous analysis identified fewer than 130 million unique TCR beta sequences derived from about 180 million T cells. The study's early data release held roughly 91 million unique TCRs from HLA-typed donors.

PCR involved 60 Vbeta and 13 Jbeta primers. Sequencing was performed with immunoSEQ multiplex PCR; in TCRdb, only in-frame clones are kept and a portion is missing. This table has about 170,000 clones, about 79% appearing once. Study-wide results and limits: The study labeled more than 150 TCR beta chains cytomegalovirus-associated.

The origin of this receptor is a female donor in good health and CMV-seronegative. The material sequenced was PBMCs.

The CDR3 DNA reads as TGTGCCAGCAGTTACTCGCCCGGGAACACTGAAGCTTTCTTT. Its translation is CASSYSPGNTEAFF. The chain has TRBV6-5 and TRBJ1-1, with D uncertain. CDR3 length equals 14 residues. V was trimmed by 0 bases and J by 1 base, leaving 6 bases between them. Germline values: CDR1 MNHEY, CDR2 SVGAGI.